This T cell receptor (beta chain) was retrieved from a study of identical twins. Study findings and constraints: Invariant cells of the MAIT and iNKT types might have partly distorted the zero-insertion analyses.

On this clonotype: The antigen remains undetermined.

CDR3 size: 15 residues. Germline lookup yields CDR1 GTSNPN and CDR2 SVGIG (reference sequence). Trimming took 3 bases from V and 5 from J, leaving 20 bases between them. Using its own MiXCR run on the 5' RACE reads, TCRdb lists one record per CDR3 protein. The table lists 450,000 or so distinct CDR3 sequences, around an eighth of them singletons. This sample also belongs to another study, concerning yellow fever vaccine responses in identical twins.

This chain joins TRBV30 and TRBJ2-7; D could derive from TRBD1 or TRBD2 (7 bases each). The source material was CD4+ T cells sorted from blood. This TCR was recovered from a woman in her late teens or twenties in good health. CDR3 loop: CAWSAGEGAFDEQYF. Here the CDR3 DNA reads TGTGCCTGGAGCGCGGGGGAGGGGGCGTTCGACGAGCAGTACTTC.